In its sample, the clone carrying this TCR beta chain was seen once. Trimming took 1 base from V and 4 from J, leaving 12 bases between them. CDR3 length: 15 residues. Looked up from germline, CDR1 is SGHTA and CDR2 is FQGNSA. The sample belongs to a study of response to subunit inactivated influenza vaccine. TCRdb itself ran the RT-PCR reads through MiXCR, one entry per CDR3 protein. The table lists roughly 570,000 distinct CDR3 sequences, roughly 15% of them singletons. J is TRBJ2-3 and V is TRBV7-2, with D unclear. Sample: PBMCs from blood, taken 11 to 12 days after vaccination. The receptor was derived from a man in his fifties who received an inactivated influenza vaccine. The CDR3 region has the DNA TGTGCCAGCAGCTTAGGGAAAGGAGTCCCAGATACGCAGTATTTT. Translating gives CASSLGKGVPDTQYF.